This entry is about one T cell receptor (beta chain). Its target is unknown. This CDR3 is 11 amino acids long. Germline loops: CDR1 SGHNT, CDR2 YYREEE (reference sequence). Trimming took 0 bases from V and 3 from J, leaving 0 bases between them. The data originate from a study of T cell responses to AZD1222 COVID-19 vaccine. Only in-frame clones appear in the TCRdb table, and some are missing; sequencing was by immunoSEQ multiplex PCR. This table has 82,000 or so clones, around nine tenths appearing once. Points from the study as a whole: Once two AZD1222 doses were given, Spike-specific TCR breadth and depth went up. Donors were largely white British and mainly female; clonal diversity was possibly underestimated. Baseline seropositives among AZD1222 recipients totaled only 5 to 7.

The receptor was isolated from an adult in good health. V usage is TRBV5-4 and J usage is TRBJ1-1; D gene uncertain. This sample comprised peripheral blood, obtained on day 0 of AZD1222 vaccination. CDR3 DNA sequence: TGTGCCAGCAGCTTGGACACTGAAGCTTTCTTT. Amino acid sequence: CASSLDTEAFF.